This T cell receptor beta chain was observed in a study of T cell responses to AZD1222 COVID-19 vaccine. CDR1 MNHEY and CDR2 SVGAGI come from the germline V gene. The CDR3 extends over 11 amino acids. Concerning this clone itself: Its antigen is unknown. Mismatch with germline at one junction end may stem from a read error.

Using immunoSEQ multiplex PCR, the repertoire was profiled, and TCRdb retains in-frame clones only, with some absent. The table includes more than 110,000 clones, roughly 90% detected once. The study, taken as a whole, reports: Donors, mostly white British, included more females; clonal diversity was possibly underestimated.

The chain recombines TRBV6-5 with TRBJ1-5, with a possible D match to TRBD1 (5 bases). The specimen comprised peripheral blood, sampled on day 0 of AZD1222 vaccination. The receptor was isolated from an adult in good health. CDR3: CASTLDNIRRF. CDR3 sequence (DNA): TGTGCCAGCACCTTGGACAATATCAGACGATTT.